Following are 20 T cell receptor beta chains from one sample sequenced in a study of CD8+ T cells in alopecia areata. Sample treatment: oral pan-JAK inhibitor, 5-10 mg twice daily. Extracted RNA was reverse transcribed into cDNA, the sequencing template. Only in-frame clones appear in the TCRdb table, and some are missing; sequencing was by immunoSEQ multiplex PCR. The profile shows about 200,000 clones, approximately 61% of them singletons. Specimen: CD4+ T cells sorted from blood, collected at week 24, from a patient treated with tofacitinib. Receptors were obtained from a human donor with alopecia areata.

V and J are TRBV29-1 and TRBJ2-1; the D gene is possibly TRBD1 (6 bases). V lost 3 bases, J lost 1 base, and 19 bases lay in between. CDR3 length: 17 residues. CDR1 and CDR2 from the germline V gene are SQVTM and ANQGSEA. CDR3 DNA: TGCAGCGTTGAGACGGGGCAGGGGTTTTGGTCCTACAATGAGCAGTTCTTC. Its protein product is CSVETGQGFWSYNEQFF.

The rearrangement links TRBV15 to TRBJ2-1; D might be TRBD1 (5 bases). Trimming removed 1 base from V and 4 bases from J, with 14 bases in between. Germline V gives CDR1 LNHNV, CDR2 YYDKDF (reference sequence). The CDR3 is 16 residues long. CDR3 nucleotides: TGTGCCACCAGCAGAGTAATAGGGGTGCAGTACAATGAGCAGTTCTTC. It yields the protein CATSRVIGVQYNEQFF.

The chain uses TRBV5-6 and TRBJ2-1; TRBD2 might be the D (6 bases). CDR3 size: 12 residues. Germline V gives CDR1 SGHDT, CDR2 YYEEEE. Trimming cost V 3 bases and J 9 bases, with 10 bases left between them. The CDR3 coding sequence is TGTGCCAGCAGCTCACTAGCTCCTGAGCAGTTCTTC. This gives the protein CASSSLAPEQFF.

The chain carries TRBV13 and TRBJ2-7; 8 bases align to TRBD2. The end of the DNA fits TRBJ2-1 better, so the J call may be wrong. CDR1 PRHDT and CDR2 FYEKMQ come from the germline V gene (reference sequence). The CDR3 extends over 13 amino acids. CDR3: CASSDPGGYEQFF. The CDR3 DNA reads TGTGCCAGCAGCGACCCGGGGGGGTACGAGCAGTTCTTC.

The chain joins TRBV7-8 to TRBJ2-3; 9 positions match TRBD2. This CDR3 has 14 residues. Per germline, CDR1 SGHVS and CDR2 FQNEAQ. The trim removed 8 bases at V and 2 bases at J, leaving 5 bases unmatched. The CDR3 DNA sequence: TGTGCCAGCTTTGCGGGGGGGACCACAGATACGCAGTATTTT. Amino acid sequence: CASFAGGTTDTQYF.

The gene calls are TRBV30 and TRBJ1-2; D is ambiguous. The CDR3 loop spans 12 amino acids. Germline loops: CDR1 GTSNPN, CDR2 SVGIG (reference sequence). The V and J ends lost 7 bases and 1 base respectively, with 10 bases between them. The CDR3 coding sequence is TGTGCCTCGAGGACCTTTAACTATGGCTACACCTTC. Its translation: CASRTFNYGYTF.

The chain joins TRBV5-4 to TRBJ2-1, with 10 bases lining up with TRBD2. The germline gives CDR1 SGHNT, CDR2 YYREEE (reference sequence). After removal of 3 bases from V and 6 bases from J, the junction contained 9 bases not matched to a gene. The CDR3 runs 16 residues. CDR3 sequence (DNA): TGTGCCAGCAGCTCCTCTTTAGGACTAGCGGTCAATGAGCAGTTCTTC. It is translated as CASSSSLGLAVNEQFF.

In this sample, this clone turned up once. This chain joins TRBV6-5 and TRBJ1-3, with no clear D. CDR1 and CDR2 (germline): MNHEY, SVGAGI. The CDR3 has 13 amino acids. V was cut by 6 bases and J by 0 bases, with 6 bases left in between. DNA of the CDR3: TGTGCCAGCAGGGTTAGCTCTGGAAACACCATATATTTT. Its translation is CASRVSSGNTIYF.

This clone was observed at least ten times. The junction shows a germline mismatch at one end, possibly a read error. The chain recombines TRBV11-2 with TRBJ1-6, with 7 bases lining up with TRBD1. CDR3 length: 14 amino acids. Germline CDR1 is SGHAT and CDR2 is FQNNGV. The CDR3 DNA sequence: TGTGCCAGCAGCGCACAGGGGTATAGTTCACCCCTCCACTTT. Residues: CASSAQGYSSPLHF.

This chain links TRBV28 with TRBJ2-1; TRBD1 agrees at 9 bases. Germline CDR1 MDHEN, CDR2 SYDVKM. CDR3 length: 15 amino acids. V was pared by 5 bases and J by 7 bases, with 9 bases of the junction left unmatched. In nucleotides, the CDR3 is TGTGCCAGCAGTGTTATAACCGGGACAGGGAATGAGCAGTTCTTC. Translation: CASSVITGTGNEQFF. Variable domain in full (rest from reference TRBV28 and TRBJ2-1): DVKVTQSSRYLVKRTGEKVFLECVQDMDHENMFWYRQDPGLGLRLIYFSYDVKMKEKGDIPEGYSVSREKKERFSLILESASTNQTSMYLCASSVITGTGNEQFFGPGTRLTVL.

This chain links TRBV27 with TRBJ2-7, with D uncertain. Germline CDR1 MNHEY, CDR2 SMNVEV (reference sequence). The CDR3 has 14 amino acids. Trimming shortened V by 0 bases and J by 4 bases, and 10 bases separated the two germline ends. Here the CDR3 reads CASSLSGFKYEQYF. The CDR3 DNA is TGTGCCAGCAGTTTATCAGGGTTTAAGTACGAGCAGTACTTC.

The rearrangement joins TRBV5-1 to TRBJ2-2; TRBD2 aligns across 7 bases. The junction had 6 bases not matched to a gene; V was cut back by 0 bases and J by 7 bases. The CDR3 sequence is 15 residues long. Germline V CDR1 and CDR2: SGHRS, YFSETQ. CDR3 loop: CASSLAPAGSGELFF. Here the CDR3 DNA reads TGCGCCAGCAGCTTGGCCCCAGCGGGGAGCGGGGAGCTGTTTTTT. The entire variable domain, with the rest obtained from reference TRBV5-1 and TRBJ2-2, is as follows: KAGVTQTPRYLIKTRGQQVTLSCSPISGHRSVSWYQQTPGQGLQFLFEYFSETQRNKGNFPGRFSGRQFSNSRSEMNVSTLELGDSALYLCASSLAPAGSGELFFGEGSRLTVL.

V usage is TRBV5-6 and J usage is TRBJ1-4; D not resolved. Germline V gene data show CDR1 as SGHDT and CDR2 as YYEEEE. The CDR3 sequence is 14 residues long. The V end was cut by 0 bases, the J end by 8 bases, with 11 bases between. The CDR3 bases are TGTGCCAGCAGCTTGGGACCAGCCGGCGAAAAACTGTTTTTT. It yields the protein CASSLGPAGEKLFF.

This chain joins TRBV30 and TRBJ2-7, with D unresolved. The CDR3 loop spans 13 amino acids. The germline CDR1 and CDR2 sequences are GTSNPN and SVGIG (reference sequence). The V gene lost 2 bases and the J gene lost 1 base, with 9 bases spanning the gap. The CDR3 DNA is TGTGCCTGGAGTCGGCCTCCTTCCTACGAGCAGTACTTC. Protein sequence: CAWSRPPSYEQYF.

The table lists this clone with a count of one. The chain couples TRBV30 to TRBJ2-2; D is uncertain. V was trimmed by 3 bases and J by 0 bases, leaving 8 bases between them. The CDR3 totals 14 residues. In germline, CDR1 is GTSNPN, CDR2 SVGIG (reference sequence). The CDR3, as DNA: TGTGCCTGGAGGGCCTACACGAACACCGGGGAGCTGTTTTTT. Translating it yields CAWRAYTNTGELFF.

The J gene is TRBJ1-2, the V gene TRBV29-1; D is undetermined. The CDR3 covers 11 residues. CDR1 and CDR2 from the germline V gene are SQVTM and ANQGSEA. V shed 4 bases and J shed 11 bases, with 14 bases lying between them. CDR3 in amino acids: CSVAVGSYYTF. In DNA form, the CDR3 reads TGCAGCGTTGCTGTGGGGAGTTATTACACCTTC.

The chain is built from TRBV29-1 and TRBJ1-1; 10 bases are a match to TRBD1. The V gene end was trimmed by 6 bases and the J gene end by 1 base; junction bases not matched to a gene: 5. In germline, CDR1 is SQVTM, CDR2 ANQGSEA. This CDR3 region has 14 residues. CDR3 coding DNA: TGCAGCGTCGGACAGGGGGAAAGGAACACTGAAGCTTTCTTT. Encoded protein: CSVGQGERNTEAFF.

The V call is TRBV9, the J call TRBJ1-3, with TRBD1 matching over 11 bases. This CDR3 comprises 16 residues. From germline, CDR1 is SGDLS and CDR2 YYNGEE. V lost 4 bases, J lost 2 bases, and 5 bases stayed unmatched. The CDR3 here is CASSYGTGGPGNTIYF. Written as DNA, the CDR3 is TGTGCCAGCAGCTATGGGACAGGGGGTCCTGGAAACACCATATATTTT.

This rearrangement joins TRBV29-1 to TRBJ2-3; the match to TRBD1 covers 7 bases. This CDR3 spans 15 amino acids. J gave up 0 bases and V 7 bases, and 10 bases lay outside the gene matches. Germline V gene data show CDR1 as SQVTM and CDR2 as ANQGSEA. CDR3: CSGALGTESTDTQYF. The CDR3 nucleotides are TGCAGCGGCGCCTTAGGGACAGAGAGCACAGATACGCAGTATTTT.

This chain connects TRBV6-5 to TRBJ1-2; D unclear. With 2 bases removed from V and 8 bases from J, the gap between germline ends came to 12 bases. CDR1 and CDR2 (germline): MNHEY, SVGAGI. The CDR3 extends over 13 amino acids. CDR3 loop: CASSYIGVEGYTF. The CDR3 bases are TGTGCCAGCAGTTACATCGGGGTTGAGGGCTACACCTTC.